The entry below gives a single T cell receptor (beta chain) sequence along with its context. Seattle patients were enrolled while actively infected and followed longitudinally. Germline values: CDR1 MNHEY, CDR2 SMNVEV (reference sequence). CDR3 length equals 15 residues. V shed 5 bases and J shed 6 bases, with 16 bases lying between them. These data belong to a study of blood T cell repertoires in COVID-19. On the study more broadly: The samples span acute and convalescent COVID-19 from the United States, Italy and Spain.

TCRdb's copy holds only in-frame clones and misses some; the assay was immunoSEQ multiplex PCR. The sample includes fewer than 90,000 clones, 75% to 80% of them seen just once. This rearrangement joins TRBV27 to TRBJ2-2, with a weak D call TRBD2 (6 bases). The sample comprised peripheral blood. The clonotype was recovered from a man in his 70s with COVID-19, enrolled during active disease. The CDR3, as DNA: TGTGCCAGCAGTCCCGGGACTCCCGGCCCCGGGGAGCTGTTTTTT. Translating gives CASSPGTPGPGELFF.